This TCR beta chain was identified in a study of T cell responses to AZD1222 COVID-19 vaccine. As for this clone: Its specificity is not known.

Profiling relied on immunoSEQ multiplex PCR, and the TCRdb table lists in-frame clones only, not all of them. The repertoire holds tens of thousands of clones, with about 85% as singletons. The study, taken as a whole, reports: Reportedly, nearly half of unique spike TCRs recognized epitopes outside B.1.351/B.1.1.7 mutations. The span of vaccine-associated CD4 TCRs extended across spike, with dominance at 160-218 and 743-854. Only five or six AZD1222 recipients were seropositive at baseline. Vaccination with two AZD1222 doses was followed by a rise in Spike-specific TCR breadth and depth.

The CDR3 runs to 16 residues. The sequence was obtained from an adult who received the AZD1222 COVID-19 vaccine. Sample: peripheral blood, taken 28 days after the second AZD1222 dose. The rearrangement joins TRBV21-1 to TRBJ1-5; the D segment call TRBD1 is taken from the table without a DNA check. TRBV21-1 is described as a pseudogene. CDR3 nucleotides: TGTGCCAGCAGCGGACAGGGACCCTTCAGCAATCAGCCCCAGCATTTT. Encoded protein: CASSGQGPFSNQPQHF.